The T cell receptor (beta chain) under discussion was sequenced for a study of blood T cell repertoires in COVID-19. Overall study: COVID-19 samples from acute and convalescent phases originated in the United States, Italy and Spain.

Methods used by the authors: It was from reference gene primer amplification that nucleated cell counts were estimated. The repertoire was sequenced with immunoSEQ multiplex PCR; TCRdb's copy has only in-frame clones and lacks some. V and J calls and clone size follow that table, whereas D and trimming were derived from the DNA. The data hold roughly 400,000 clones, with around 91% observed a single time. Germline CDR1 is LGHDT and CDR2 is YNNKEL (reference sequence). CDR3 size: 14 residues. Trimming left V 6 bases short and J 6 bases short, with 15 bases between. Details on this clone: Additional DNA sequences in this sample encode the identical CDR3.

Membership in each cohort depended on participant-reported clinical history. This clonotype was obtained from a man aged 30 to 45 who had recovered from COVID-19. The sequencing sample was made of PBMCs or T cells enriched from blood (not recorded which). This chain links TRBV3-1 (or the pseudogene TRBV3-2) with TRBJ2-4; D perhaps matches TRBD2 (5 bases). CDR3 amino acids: CASSQIGSLNIQYF. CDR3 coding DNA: TGTGCCAGCAGTCAAATAGGGAGCCTAAACATTCAGTACTTC.